This T cell receptor (beta chain) appears in the sequencing data of a study of T cells after yellow fever vaccination. Researchers made TCR cDNA using 5'RACE template switching, and this step added a universal primer site and UMIs. TCRdb reanalysed the 5' RACE reads using MiXCR and keeps one entry per CDR3 protein. The sample consists of a few hundred thousand distinct CDR3 sequences, around 10% of them appearing once. General observations from the study: Post-booster reappearance was seen for most primary-vaccination clones (roughly 96% CD4, 85% to 90% CD8).

As regards this clonotype: The antigen is undetermined.

The sequencing here drew on CD4+ T cells sorted from PBMCs, taken 5 days after the yellow fever booster vaccination. The origin of this receptor is a man between 18 and 29 years old who received the YFV17D yellow fever vaccine.

CDR3 nucleotides: TGCGCCAGCAGCTACGACGGGACAGGGGGCAATCAGCCCCAGCATTTT. Protein: CASSYDGTGGNQPQHF. This sequence joins TRBV5-1 and TRBJ1-5, with TRBD1 identical over 10 bases. The V and J ends lost 3 bases and 2 bases, in that order; junction bases with no gene match: 5. Germline CDR1 is SGHRS and CDR2 is YFSETQ. This CDR3 has 16 residues.